This T cell receptor beta chain was recorded in a study of shared clonotypes between healthy human individuals. Tens of thousands of T cell genomes (roughly 0.2 ug DNA) went into each sorted-subset replicate. Assay used: immunoSEQ multiplex PCR; TCRdb lists only in-frame clones, some missing. The table lists more than 850,000 clones, around 78% of them singletons. Findings of the study overall: In this cohort, only blood was sampled, and tissue repertoires likely differ. What naive subsets generally showed was a larger estimated richness than memory subsets showed. Sharing across several donors was seen in 4% to 6.5% of naive CD4 clonotypes.

In germline, CDR1 is MNHEY, CDR2 SVGAGI. The CDR3 length is 12 residues. Trimming left V 6 bases short and J 10 bases short, with 15 bases between. Details on this clone: Its antigen is unknown.

Sequenced: memory CD4+ T cells from PBMCs. Documented subset: CD45RA-negative fraction. The chain has TRBV6-5 and TRBJ1-2; a weak D match, TRBD1 (6 bases). This TCR was recovered from a young man in good health. Some clones in this sample may be carry-over from other donors' samples. CDR3 sequence: CASSQGPTAYTF. Written as DNA, the CDR3 is TGTGCCAGCAGCCAGGGGCCCACGGCCTACACCTTC.